This is a list of T cell receptor beta chains from one sample in a study of T cell changes during pregnancy in multiple sclerosis. This table comes from immunoSEQ multiplex PCR, and its TCRdb copy is limited to in-frame clones, with some not included. Of around 40,000 clones in the sample, about 90% were seen once. The specimen comprised CD8+ T cells from peripheral blood mononuclear cells, sampled before pregnancy. These receptors were obtained from a female donor with multiple sclerosis, enrolled in a pregnancy study. Both conserved end residues are part of each CDR3. Fields, in order: clone size, V gene, J gene, D gene, CDR3 protein, CDR3 DNA. D genes are given only for firm matches. Size tells how often a clone was seen (once, few, many) or the class of an expanded clone, and some rows leave it out.

-	TRBV13	TRBJ2-5	-	CASSLGPGRETQYF	TGTGCCAGCAGCTTAGGGCCAGGGCGGGAGACCCAGTACTTC
-	TRBV9	TRBJ2-1	TRBD2	CASSVKSGGQQFF	TGTGCCAGCAGCGTAAAAAGCGGGGGGCAGCAGTTCTTC
-	TRBV9	TRBJ2-7	-	CASSETPRRSDEQYF	TGTGCCAGCAGCGAGACCCCACGGAGGTCCGACGAGCAGTACTTC
-	TRBV9	TRBJ2-1	TRBD2	CASSVGGGGGYEQFF	TGTGCCAGCAGCGTAGGGGGGGGAGGAGGTTATGAGCAGTTCTTC
-	TRBV7-6	TRBJ1-1	-	CASTPEIQPNTEAFF	TGTGCCAGCACGCCCGAAATACAGCCGAACACTGAAGCTTTCTTT
-	TRBV19	TRBJ2-7	TRBD2	CASSHGAGGYEQYF	TGTGCCAGTAGTCACGGAGCGGGAGGATACGAGCAGTACTTC
-	TRBV5-1	TRBJ2-7	-	CASSLGLGLYEQYF	TGCGCCAGCAGCCTTGGGCTTGGACTATACGAGCAGTACTTC
few	TRBV7-9	TRBJ1-2	TRBD1	CASSPGGTGGYTF	TGTGCCAGCAGCCCAGGGGGCACTGGTGGCTACACCTTC
-	TRBV7-9	TRBJ2-7	-	CASSPRQGRDEQYF	TGTGCCAGCAGCCCTCGACAGGGGAGGGACGAGCAGTACTTC
-	TRBV28	TRBJ2-2	TRBD2	CASESGSDTGELFF	TGTGCCAGCGAAAGCGGGAGTGACACCGGGGAGCTGTTTTTT
-	TRBV13	TRBJ2-5	TRBD2	CASSLKAGGEETQYF	TGTGCCAGCAGCTTAAAGGCGGGGGGGGAAGAGACCCAGTACTTC
-	TRBV9	TRBJ1-2	-	CASSVGGDVDGYTF	TGTGCCAGCAGCGTAGGAGGAGACGTAGATGGCTACACCTTC
-	TRBV6-5	TRBJ1-2	-	CASYPKVDRIYGYTF	TGTGCCAGTTACCCAAAAGTAGACAGGATCTATGGCTACACCTTC
-	TRBV30	TRBJ2-2	TRBD1	CAWSVADRGGTGELFF	TGTGCCTGGAGTGTGGCGGACAGGGGGGGCACCGGGGAGCTGTTTTTT
-	TRBV9	TRBJ2-2	TRBD1	CASSVGRDRANTGELFF	TGTGCCAGCAGCGTAGGTAGGGACAGGGCTAACACCGGGGAGCTGTTTTTT
-	TRBV7-3	TRBJ2-2	-	CASSSEIGRRELFF	TGTGCCAGCAGCTCTGAAATAGGGAGGAGGGAGCTGTTTTTT
-	TRBV5-5	TRBJ1-1	-	CASLPGGRTEAFF	TGTGCCAGCCTACCGGGGGGCAGGACTGAAGCTTTCTTT
-	TRBV10-3	TRBJ2-5	-	CAISRSLATQETQYF	TGTGCCATCAGCCGGAGTCTAGCGACCCAAGAGACCCAGTACTTC
-	TRBV9	TRBJ1-1	TRBD1	CASSVYSTGPSTEAFF	TGTGCCAGCAGCGTTTATTCGACAGGGCCGTCCACTGAAGCTTTCTTT
-	TRBV11-2	TRBJ1-2	-	CASSLGSSQLYGYTF	TGTGCCAGCAGCTTAGGGAGCAGCCAACTCTATGGCTACACCTTC
-	TRBV9	TRBJ1-1	-	CASSAQGNTEAFF	TGTGCCAGCAGCGCCCAGGGGAACACTGAAGCTTTCTTT
-	TRBV27	TRBJ1-5	-	CASSLYRGGPQHF	TGTGCCAGCAGTTTGTATCGGGGAGGGCCCCAGCATTTT
-	TRBV29-1	TRBJ2-1	TRBD2	CSVLGLAADNEQFF	TGCAGCGTTCTCGGACTAGCGGCAGACAATGAGCAGTTCTTC
-	TRBV23-1	TRBJ2-2	TRBD2	CASSPGGGEGAGELFF	TGCGCCAGCAGTCCCGGGGGGGGCGAGGGAGCCGGGGAGCTGTTTTTT
-	TRBV6-5	TRBJ2-5	-	CASSYKAFLQETQYF	TGTGCCAGCAGTTACAAAGCTTTCCTACAAGAGACCCAGTACTTC